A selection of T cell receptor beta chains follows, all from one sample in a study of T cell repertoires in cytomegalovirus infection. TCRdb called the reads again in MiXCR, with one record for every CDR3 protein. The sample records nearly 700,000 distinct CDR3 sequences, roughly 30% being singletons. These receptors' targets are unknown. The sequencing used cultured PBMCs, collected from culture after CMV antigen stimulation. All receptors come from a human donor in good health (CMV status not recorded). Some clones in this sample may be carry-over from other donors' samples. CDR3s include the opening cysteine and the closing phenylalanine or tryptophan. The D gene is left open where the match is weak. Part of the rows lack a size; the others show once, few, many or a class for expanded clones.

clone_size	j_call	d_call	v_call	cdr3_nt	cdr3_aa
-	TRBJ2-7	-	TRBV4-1	TGCGCCAGCAGCCCCACTGGGACTTCTAGCTCCTACGAGCAGTACTTC	CASSPTGTSSSYEQYF
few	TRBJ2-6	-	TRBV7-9	TGTGCCAGCAGACCCGAGGGGGGGGTGGCATCTGGGGCCAACGTCCTGACTTTC	CASRPEGGVASGANVLTF
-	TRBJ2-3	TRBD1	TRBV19	TGTGCCAGTAGTGGGACAGGGGGCGCGACAGATACGCAGTATTTT	CASSGTGGATDTQYF
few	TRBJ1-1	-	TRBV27	TGTGCCAGCAGTTCCCCCCTAACTGAAGCTTTCTTT	CASSSPLTEAFF
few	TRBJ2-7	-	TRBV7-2	TGTGCCAGCACCCTAGTGGGGGAGGCAACCTACGAGCAGTACTTC	CASTLVGEATYEQYF
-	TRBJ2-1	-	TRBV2	TGTGCCAGCAGTGAACCCGGGACATCGGCTTCCTACAATGAGCAGTTCTTC	CASSEPGTSASYNEQFF
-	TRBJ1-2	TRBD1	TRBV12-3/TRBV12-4	TGTGCCAGCACCTTGCCCACCGGGACAGGGGTCGATGGCTACACCTTC	CASTLPTGTGVDGYTF
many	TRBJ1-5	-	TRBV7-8	TGTGCCAGCACCGGGGGGAATCAGCCCCAGCATTTT	CASTGGNQPQHF
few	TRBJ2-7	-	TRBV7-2	TGTGCCAGCAGCTTAAGGGCAGGGTGGGAGCAGTACTTC	CASSLRAGWEQYF
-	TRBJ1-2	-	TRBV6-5	TGTGCCAGCAGCCGGGGATCACTCGGCGGCTACACCTTC	CASSRGSLGGYTF
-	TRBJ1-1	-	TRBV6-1	TGTGCCAGCAGCACCCTCGGACGGAACACTGAAGCTTTCTTT	CASSTLGRNTEAFF
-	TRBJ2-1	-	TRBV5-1	TGCGCCAGCAGCCCGAAGGGGGTTACAGTCAGCTCCTACAATGAGCAGTTCTTC	CASSPKGVTVSSYNEQFF
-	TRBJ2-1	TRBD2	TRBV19	TGTGCCAGTAGTATAGTTTGGGAGGGCCCCTACAATGAGCAGTTCTTC	CASSIVWEGPYNEQFF
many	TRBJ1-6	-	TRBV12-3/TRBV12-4	TGTGCCAGCAGCTTGGGACAAGATAATTCACCCCTCCACTTT	CASSLGQDNSPLHF
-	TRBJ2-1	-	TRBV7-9	TGTGCCAGCAGTGAGGATGGGGATGAGCAGTTCTTC	CASSEDGDEQFF
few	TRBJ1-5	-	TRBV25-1	TGTGCCAGCAGTGAATTTGGGGAACAGCCCCAGCATTTT	CASSEFGEQPQHF
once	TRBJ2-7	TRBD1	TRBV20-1	TGCAGTGCTACGGACAGGCTCTCCTACGAGCAGTACTTC	CSATDRLSYEQYF
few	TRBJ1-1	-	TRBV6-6	TGTGCCAGCAGTTTACAGGCCCAGAACACTGAAGCTTTCTTT	CASSLQAQNTEAFF
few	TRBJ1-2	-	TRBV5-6	TGTGCCAGCAGCTTGGCGGGGGGACTCTATGGCTACACCTTC	CASSLAGGLYGYTF
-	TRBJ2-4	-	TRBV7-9	TGTGCCAGCAGCTCCTCGGGTGGAGCCAAAAACATTCAGTACTTC	CASSSSGGAKNIQYF
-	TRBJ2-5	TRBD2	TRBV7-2	TGTGCCAGCAGCTTAGTCGTTACAGCGGGGCAAGAGACCCAGTACTTC	CASSLVVTAGQETQYF
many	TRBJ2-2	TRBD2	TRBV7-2	TGTGCCAGCAGCTTAGACCTCCGGCTAGCGGGATTTGGGGAGCTGTTTTTT	CASSLDLRLAGFGELFF
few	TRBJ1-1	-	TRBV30	TGTGCCTGGAGTGTTGGGAACACTGAAGCTTTCTTT	CAWSVGNTEAFF
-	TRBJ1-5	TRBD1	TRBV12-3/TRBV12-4	TGTGCCAGCAGGGCGGACAGGGAGGCCTATAGCAATCAGCCCCAGCATTTT	CASRADREAYSNQPQHF
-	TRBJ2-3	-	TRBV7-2	TGTGCCAGCAGCTTTGAGAGGGCAGATACGCAGTATTTT	CASSFERADTQYF
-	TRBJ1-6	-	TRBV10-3	TGTGCCATCAGTGAGAACTCACTGAGCTCCTATAATTCACCCCTCCACTTT	CAISENSLSSYNSPLHF
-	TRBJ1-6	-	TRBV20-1	TGCAGTGCGGGCCGGGGGGAGAATTCACCCCTCCACTTT	CSAGRGENSPLHF
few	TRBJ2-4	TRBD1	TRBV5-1	TGCGCCAGCAGCTTCGGACAGGGTCAGGGCATTCAGTACTTC	CASSFGQGQGIQYF
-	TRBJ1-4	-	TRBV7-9	TGTGCCAGCAGCCCACCGGGAGGGAATGAAAAACTGTTTTTT	CASSPPGGNEKLFF
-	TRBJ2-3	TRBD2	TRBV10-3	TGTGCCATCAGTGGTGGGACTAGCGGGTTCGGCGGTGGACCTGATACGCAGTATTTT	CAISGGTSGFGGGPDTQYF
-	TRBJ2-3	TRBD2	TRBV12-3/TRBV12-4	TGTGCCATTATCATGGTAGCGGGGCCCGCAGATACGCAGTATTTT	CAIIMVAGPADTQYF
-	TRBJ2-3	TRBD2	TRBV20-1	TGCAGTGCTAGAGAATTCGGGACTAGCGGGGGGGCCGAGGCAGATACGCAGTATTTT	CSAREFGTSGGAEADTQYF
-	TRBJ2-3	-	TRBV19	TGTGCCAGTTCTGCACCGGGACTTGCCACAGATACGCAGTATTTT	CASSAPGLATDTQYF
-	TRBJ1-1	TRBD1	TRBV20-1	TGCAGTGCTGCCGGGACAGGGATCGGGTACACTGAAGCTTTCTTT	CSAAGTGIGYTEAFF
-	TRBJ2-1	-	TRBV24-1	TGTGCCACCAGTGATGCTAGTCCCCAGGGCTCCTACAATGAGCAGTTCTTC	CATSDASPQGSYNEQFF
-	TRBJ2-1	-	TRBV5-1	TGCGCCAGCAGCTTGGGTCTCGGGCTCGGTGAGCAGTTCTTC	CASSLGLGLGEQFF
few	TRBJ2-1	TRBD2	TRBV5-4	TGTGCCAGCAGCCCGCTAGCGGGAGCCAACAATGAGCAGTTCTTC	CASSPLAGANNEQFF